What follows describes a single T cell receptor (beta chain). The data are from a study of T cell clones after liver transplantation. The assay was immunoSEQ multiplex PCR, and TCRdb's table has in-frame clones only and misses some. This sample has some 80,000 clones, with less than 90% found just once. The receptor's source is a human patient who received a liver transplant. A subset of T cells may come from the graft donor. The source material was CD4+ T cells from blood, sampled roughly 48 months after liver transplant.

The CDR3 sequence: CASSQGIGFEKLFF. In nucleotides, the CDR3 is TGTGCCAGCAGCCAAGGCATCGGCTTTGAAAAACTGTTTTTT. The chain couples TRBV14 to TRBJ1-4; D is uncertain. V shed 1 base and J shed 7 bases, with 10 bases lying between them. The germline V gene has CDR1 SGHDN and CDR2 FVKESK. This CDR3 has 14 amino acids.